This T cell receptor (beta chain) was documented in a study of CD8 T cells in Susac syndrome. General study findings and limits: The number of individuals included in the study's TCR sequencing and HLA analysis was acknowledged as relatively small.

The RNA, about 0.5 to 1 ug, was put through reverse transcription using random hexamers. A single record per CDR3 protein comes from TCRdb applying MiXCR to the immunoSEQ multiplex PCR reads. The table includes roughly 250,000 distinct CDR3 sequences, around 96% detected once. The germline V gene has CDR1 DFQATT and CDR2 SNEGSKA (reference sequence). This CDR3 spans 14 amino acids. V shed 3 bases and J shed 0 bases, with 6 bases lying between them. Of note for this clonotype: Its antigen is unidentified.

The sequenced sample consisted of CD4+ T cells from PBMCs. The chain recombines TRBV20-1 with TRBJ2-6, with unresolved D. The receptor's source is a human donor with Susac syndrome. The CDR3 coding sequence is TGCAGTGCTAGGCGTGGCTCTGGGGCCAACGTCCTGACTTTC. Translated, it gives CSARRGSGANVLTF.